This TCR beta chain was sequenced in a study of blood T cell repertoires in COVID-19. Germline V gene lookup returns CDR1 SGHRS and CDR2 YFSETQ. The CDR3 runs to 11 residues. V shed 4 bases and J shed 8 bases, with 9 bases lying between them. Here immunoSEQ multiplex PCR was the method, and the copy in TCRdb shows in-frame clones only, minus some. The sample has 100,000 to 150,000 clones, about 80% seen once; the top ten hold 2.4%. The TCR sequence derives from a man aged 35 to 55 with acute COVID-19. This chain joins TRBV5-1 and TRBJ1-2; no definite D call. The source material was PBMCs or T cells enriched from blood (not recorded which). CDR3 region: CASSPGGGYTF. CDR3 nucleotides: TGCGCCAGCAGCCCAGGTGGGGGCTACACCTTC.